These 28 T cell receptor beta chains were all obtained from the same sample, sequenced in a study of radiation and T cells in renal cell carcinoma. Data came from immunoSEQ multiplex PCR; TCRdb stores just in-frame clones and leaves some out. The sample gives about 160,000 clones, approximately 90% of which show up once; 4.1% is in the top ten. Stated time point: baseline pretreatment blood. Treatment defined: 15 Gy SBRT to primary tumor, nephrectomy 4 weeks later. Sequencing was performed on blood, taken from a patient whose treatment included radiotherapy and nephrectomy. Receptors were obtained from a woman between 70 and 85 years old with renal cell carcinoma.

The chain employs TRBV18 and TRBJ2-5, with 10 bases aligning to TRBD2. The germline V gene encodes CDR1 KGHSH and CDR2 LQKENI. The length of the CDR3 is 17 residues. The junction had 5 bases not matched to a gene; V was cut back by 1 base and J by 0 bases. CDR3 sequence (DNA): TGTGCCAGCTCACCACTAGCGGGGGGAAACTACCAAGAGACCCAGTACTTC. Protein: CASSPLAGGNYQETQYF.

The chain couples TRBV5-5 to TRBJ1-6; D gene ambiguous. The germline V gene has CDR1 SGHKS and CDR2 YYEKEE (reference sequence). The CDR3 consists of 15 residues. Trimming left V 0 bases short and J 3 bases short, with 7 bases between. CDR3 sequence: CASSLDSYYNSPLHF. For the CDR3, the DNA is TGTGCCAGCAGCTTGGATAGTTACTATAATTCACCCCTCCACTTT.

V is TRBV5-4 and J is TRBJ1-3; possible D gene TRBD1, 5 bases. Germline loops: CDR1 SGHNT, CDR2 YYREEE (reference sequence). This CDR3 region has 16 residues. V was pared by 4 bases and J by 0 bases, with 14 bases between. This CDR3 reads CASSGGTRDSGNTIYF. The DNA for the CDR3 is TGTGCCAGCAGCGGAGGTACCAGGGACTCTGGAAACACCATATATTTT.

The chain employs TRBV6-6 and TRBJ1-6; a weak D match, TRBD1 (6 bases). V lost 2 bases and J lost 6, with 14 bases in between. The CDR3 covers 16 residues. Germline CDR1 MNHNY, CDR2 SVGAGI (reference sequence). The CDR3 reads CASSYRPDSRNSPLHF. The CDR3 coding sequence is TGTGCCAGCAGTTACCGCCCGGACAGCCGTAATTCACCCCTCCACTTT.

The chain carries TRBV30 and TRBJ1-3; TRBD1 agrees at 11 bases. With 3 bases clipped from V and 0 bases from J, the junction kept 4 bases outside the gene matches. CDR3 length equals 16 residues. Germline CDR1 is GTSNPN and CDR2 is SVGIG (reference sequence). DNA of the CDR3: TGTGCCTGGAGGGGACAGGGGGGAGGCTCTGGAAACACCATATATTTT. Translated, it gives CAWRGQGGGSGNTIYF.

CDR3 in amino acids: CASASYNSPLHF. CDR3 nucleotides: TGTGCCAGTGCGAGTTATAATTCACCCCTCCACTTT. J is TRBJ1-6 and V is TRBV19; no clear D gene. Looked up from germline, CDR1 is LNHDA and CDR2 is SQIVND (reference sequence). The CDR3 totals 12 residues. Deletions cut 8 bases from V and 4 bases from J, with 6 bases between.

The chain has TRBV5-1 and TRBJ1-1, with D unresolved. Trimming cost V 4 bases and J 1 base, with 11 bases left between them. This CDR3 spans 14 amino acids. CDR1 SGHRS and CDR2 YFSETQ come from the germline V gene. The chain's CDR3 is CASSGEVWNTEAFF. The CDR3 bases are TGCGCCAGCAGCGGGGAAGTATGGAACACTGAAGCTTTCTTT. The whole variable domain, filled in from reference TRBV5-1 and TRBJ1-1, reads KAGVTQTPRYLIKTRGQQVTLSCSPISGHRSVSWYQQTPGQGLQFLFEYFSETQRNKGNFPGRFSGRQFSNSRSEMNVSTLELGDSALYLCASSGEVWNTEAFFGQGTRLTVV.

This clone was seen more than once but under ten times. The chain couples TRBV19 to TRBJ1-4; 7 bases fit TRBD1. With 6 bases clipped from V and 5 bases from J, the junction kept 9 bases outside the gene matches. Germline CDR1 and CDR2: LNHDA and SQIVND (reference sequence). The CDR3 runs 15 residues. The CDR3 sequence is CASSIMDRPNEKLFF. DNA for the CDR3: TGTGCCAGTAGCATAATGGACAGGCCGAATGAAAAACTGTTTTTT.

This chain joins TRBV6-5 and TRBJ1-1, with 10 bases that match TRBD1. The ends lost 6 bases at V and 0 bases at J; junction bases unmatched: 4. The CDR3 sequence is 15 residues long. Germline V CDR1 and CDR2: MNHEY, SVGAGI. CDR3 sequence reads: CASSPDRGLNTEAFF. As DNA, the CDR3 is TGTGCCAGCAGCCCCGACAGGGGGCTGAACACTGAAGCTTTCTTT.

This chain uses TRBV19 with TRBJ2-3; 8 nucleotides match TRBD2. With V trimmed by 5 bases and J by 1 base, 2 bases remained unmatched. CDR3 length equals 14 residues. Germline CDR1 and CDR2: LNHDA and SQIVND (reference sequence). CDR3 region: CASSPGGGTDTQYF. CDR3 coding DNA: TGTGCCAGTAGTCCGGGGGGGGGCACAGATACGCAGTATTTT.

The gene calls are TRBV4-1 and TRBJ2-6, with D perhaps TRBD2 (5 bases). CDR3 length: 15 residues. The germline V and J ends were trimmed by 0 bases and 4 bases, with 7 bases remaining between them. The germline gives CDR1 MGHRA, CDR2 YSYEKL. CDR3 protein: CASSQDGGGANVLTF. CDR3 coding DNA: TGCGCCAGCAGCCAAGATGGCGGGGGGGCCAACGTCCTGACTTTC.

The gene calls are TRBV4-3 and TRBJ2-2; 10 bases agree with TRBD2. Germline CDR1 reads LGHNA; CDR2 reads YSLEER. After removal of 1 base from V and 7 bases from J, the junction contained 3 bases not matched to a gene. The CDR3 contains 15 residues. The CDR3 loop reads CASSQGERGGGELFF. The CDR3 nucleotides read TGCGCCAGCAGCCAAGGAGAGCGGGGGGGCGGGGAGCTGTTTTTT.

V and J are TRBV23-1 and TRBJ1-3; TRBD1 matches at 8 bases. TRBV23-1 is identified as an open reading frame with a role that is uncertain. The CDR3 spans 18 residues. Germline trimming cut 2 bases from V and 3 bases from J; bases unmatched to any gene: 12. CDR3: CASSQLKSGQGSGNTIYF. The DNA for the CDR3 is TGCGCCAGCAGTCAACTCAAATCCGGACAGGGTAGTGGAAACACCATATATTTT.

V usage is TRBV15 and J usage is TRBJ1-3; the D is unclear. The CDR3 runs 16 residues. Germline V lookup: CDR1 LNHNV, CDR2 YYDKDF (reference sequence). With 3 bases removed from V and 0 bases from J, the gap between germline ends came to 12 bases. The CDR3 reads CATSRTLLSSGNTIYF. In nucleotides, the CDR3 is TGTGCCACCAGCAGGACACTCTTGAGCTCTGGAAACACCATATATTTT.

The chain combines TRBV6-6 with TRBJ1-6, with D tentatively TRBD1 (5 bases). V lost 0 bases and J 14 bases, leaving 14 bases between the germline ends. The CDR3 is made up of 14 amino acids. The germline V gene encodes CDR1 MNHNY and CDR2 SVGAGI (reference sequence). CDR3 sequence (DNA): TGTGCCAGCAGTTACTCCGGGGACCAAGGGACCCTCCACTTT. Translated, it gives CASSYSGDQGTLHF.

V gene TRBV19 combines with J gene TRBJ2-7; tentative D call: TRBD1 (5 bases). The V end lost 4 bases, the J end lost 2 bases, and 15 bases lay between the germline ends. Germline V gene data show CDR1 as LNHDA and CDR2 as SQIVND (reference sequence). The CDR3 runs to 15 residues. CDR3 nucleotide sequence: TGTGCCAGTAGTAGATTCCTTCACAGGACCTACGAGCAGTACTTC. As protein: CASSRFLHRTYEQYF.

The rearrangement uses TRBV4-1 and TRBJ1-1; unclear D gene. Germline V gene sequence: CDR1 MGHRA, CDR2 YSYEKL. This CDR3 comprises 13 residues. Deletions cut 0 bases from V and 5 bases from J, with 7 bases between. The CDR3 loop reads CASSQDSFTEAFF. CDR3 DNA sequence: TGCGCCAGCAGCCAAGACAGTTTTACTGAAGCTTTCTTT.

The chain couples TRBV29-1 to TRBJ1-5, with 9 bases fitting TRBD1. The germline CDR1 and CDR2 sequences are SQVTM and ANQGSEA. Trimming removed 8 bases from V and 6 bases from J; junction bases left unmatched: 11. The length of the CDR3 is 14 residues. The CDR3: CSFSRDRVGQPQHF. The DNA of the CDR3 is TGCAGCTTCTCCCGGGACAGGGTGGGTCAGCCCCAGCATTTT.

The chain is built from TRBV7-2 and TRBJ2-2, with D uncertain. This CDR3 has 13 amino acids. Trimming left V 0 bases short and J 6 bases short, with 5 bases between. The germline CDR1 and CDR2 sequences are SGHTA and FQGNSA. CDR3 sequence reads: CASSLAGAGELFF. CDR3 nucleotides: TGTGCCAGCAGCTTAGCGGGTGCCGGGGAGCTGTTTTTT.

V and J are TRBV5-4 and TRBJ2-7; D is ambiguous. V dropped 0 bases and J dropped 5 bases, with 9 bases sitting between them. Per germline, CDR1 SGHNT and CDR2 YYREEE (reference sequence). The CDR3 loop spans 13 amino acids. CDR3 loop: CASSLAGSNEQYF. CDR3 DNA sequence: TGTGCCAGCAGCTTGGCAGGTTCGAACGAGCAGTACTTC.

CDR3 sequence reads: CASSRGASPNTEAFF. In DNA form, the CDR3 reads TGCGCCAGCAGCCGAGGGGCCTCTCCGAACACTGAAGCTTTCTTT. V gene TRBV4-3 combines with J gene TRBJ1-1; possibly TRBD1 for D (5 bases). Looked up from germline, CDR1 is LGHNA and CDR2 is YSLEER. The V end was cut by 4 bases, the J end by 1 base, with 13 bases between. The CDR3 has 15 amino acids.

Written as DNA, the CDR3 is TGTGCCAGCACTCACAGCGGGAGAACTAACTATGGCTACACCTTC. This sequence encodes CASTHSGRTNYGYTF. The gene calls are TRBV6-6 and TRBJ1-2, with D hard to call. The CDR3 is made up of 15 amino acids. The ends were cut back, 7 bases at V and 0 bases at J, with 15 bases in the middle. The germline gives CDR1 MNHNY, CDR2 SVGAGI (reference sequence).

The J gene is TRBJ1-5, the V gene TRBV30; no firm D call. The V and J ends lost 0 bases and 3 bases respectively, with 9 bases between them. Germline V gene data show CDR1 as GTSNPN and CDR2 as SVGIG (reference sequence). The CDR3 has 14 amino acids. CDR3 sequence (DNA): TGTGCCTGGAGTGTAAGTCAGATCAATCAGCCCCAGCATTTT. It encodes CAWSVSQINQPQHF.

The chain employs TRBV4-1 and TRBJ1-3, with D hard to call. CDR1 and CDR2 (germline): MGHRA, YSYEKL. The CDR3 is 15 amino acids. The V end lost 0 bases, the J end lost 4 bases, and 10 bases lay between the germline ends. The CDR3 here is CASSQEGFRGNTIYF. CDR3 sequence (DNA): TGCGCCAGCAGCCAAGAGGGCTTTAGGGGAAACACCATATATTTT.

The chain has TRBV5-8 and TRBJ1-5; a possible D gene is TRBD1 (5 bases). V shed 4 bases and J shed 4 bases, with 12 bases lying between them. The CDR3 consists of 14 residues. Germline assignment: CDR1 SGHTS and CDR2 YDEGEE. CDR3 coding DNA: TGTGCCAGCAGCCAATGGAAGGGGAATCAGCCCCAGCATTTT. Encoded protein: CASSQWKGNQPQHF.

The chain couples TRBV25-1 to TRBJ1-1, with D possibly being TRBD1 (6 bases). The germline gives CDR1 MGHDK, CDR2 SYGVNS. Trimming removed 7 bases from V and 1 base from J, with 10 bases in between. The CDR3 is 13 residues long. The CDR3: CASNFRGNTEAFF. The CDR3 region has the DNA TGTGCCAGCAATTTCAGGGGGAACACTGAAGCTTTCTTT.

J is TRBJ1-1 and V is TRBV28, with a possible D match to TRBD1 (5 bases). With 11 bases removed from V and 1 base from J, the gap between germline ends came to 14 bases. Germline CDR1 MDHEN, CDR2 SYDVKM. The CDR3 totals 13 residues. The CDR3 spells CAGTGWGNTEAFF. CDR3 bases: TGTGCCGGGACGGGGTGGGGGAACACTGAAGCTTTCTTT.

The chain is built from TRBV4-2 and TRBJ2-2; TRBD1 matches 9 bases. CDR1 is LGHNA, CDR2 YNFKEQ, per germline. The V and J ends lost 3 bases and 4 bases, in that order; junction bases with no gene match: 18. There are 20 residues in the CDR3. The CDR3 region is CASSHSVVPGQGRGTGELFF. The CDR3 DNA sequence: TGTGCCAGCAGCCATTCCGTCGTCCCGGGACAGGGAAGGGGCACCGGGGAGCTGTTTTTT.